The 22 T cell receptor beta chains in this list originate from one sample, sequenced in a study of cytomegalovirus exposure and HLA in healthy donors. PCR amplification relied on 60 Vbeta primers (plus 13 Jbeta primers). Profiling relied on immunoSEQ multiplex PCR, and the TCRdb table lists in-frame clones only, not all of them. The table records over 150,000 clones, over 80% of them present only once. The source material was PBMCs. These receptor sequences come from a human donor in good health.

V is TRBV10-1 and J is TRBJ2-3; TRBD2 matches 16 bases. The CDR3 loop spans 17 amino acids. Germline CDR1 WNHNN, CDR2 SYGVQD (reference sequence). V shed 5 bases, J shed 5 bases, and the junction held 7 bases outside the gene matches. CDR3 residues: CASSKGLAGGAEDTQYF. The CDR3 coding sequence is TGCGCCAGCAGTAAGGGACTAGCGGGGGGGGCCGAAGATACGCAGTATTTT.

This clone has just one count. CDR3 region: CASSEAGQSQAFF. In DNA form, the CDR3 reads TGTGCCAGCAGTGAAGCGGGACAGAGCCAAGCTTTCTTT. J is TRBJ1-1 and V is TRBV6-1, with 7 bases fitting TRBD1. The CDR3 is 13 residues long. Germline V gene data show CDR1 as MNHNS and CDR2 as SASEGT. V lost 0 bases to trimming and J lost 9 bases; unmatched junction nucleotides: 4.

The chain combines TRBV4-3 with TRBJ2-7; TRBD1 matches at 10 bases. This CDR3 region has 14 residues. Losses at the gene ends were 4 bases for V and 3 bases for J; bases not matched to a gene: 3. Germline V gives CDR1 LGHNA, CDR2 YSLEER. CDR3 residues: CASSRDRGDYEQYF. CDR3 DNA sequence: TGCGCCAGCAGCCGGGACAGGGGAGACTACGAGCAGTACTTC.

V usage is TRBV18 and J usage is TRBJ2-7; TRBD2 aligns across 12 bases. The V and J ends lost 6 bases and 5 bases, in that order; junction bases with no gene match: 11. Germline V CDR1 and CDR2: KGHSH, LQKENI. The CDR3 runs 16 residues. CDR3 nucleotides: TGTGCCAGCTCGCCTACTAGCGGGGGGCTCTGGGACGAGCAGTACTTC. Protein sequence: CASSPTSGGLWDEQYF.

V usage is TRBV5-1 and J usage is TRBJ1-6; no definite D call. The CDR3 runs to 16 residues. CDR1 SGHRS and CDR2 YFSETQ come from the germline V gene. The ends were cut back, 0 bases at V and 0 bases at J, with 7 bases in the middle. CDR3 in DNA: TGCGCCAGCAGCTTGGCGGGGAGCTCCTATAATTCACCCCTCCACTTT. It encodes CASSLAGSSYNSPLHF.

This clone was counted only a few times. The J gene is TRBJ1-5, the V gene TRBV25-1; D is undetermined. The germline gives CDR1 MGHDK, CDR2 SYGVNS. The CDR3 has 12 amino acids. Trimming pared 3 bases from V and 9 bases from J, leaving 9 bases between. In nucleotides, the CDR3 is TGTGCCAGCAGTGAGTCGAGCGGGCCCCAGCATTTT. Translated: CASSESSGPQHF.

The V and J genes are TRBV5-8 and TRBJ2-3, with D hard to call. CDR1 and CDR2 (germline): SGHTS, YDEGEE. V was clipped by 4 bases and J by 1 base, with 10 bases between them. The length of the CDR3 is 14 residues. CDR3 DNA: TGTGCCAGCAGCCCTGGGCAGGGCACAGATACGCAGTATTTT. It specifies CASSPGQGTDTQYF.

The chain couples TRBV29-1 to TRBJ1-1; D unresolved. CDR1 is SQVTM, CDR2 ANQGSEA, per germline. This CDR3 region has 13 residues. The germline V and J ends were trimmed by 7 bases and 7 bases, with 19 bases remaining between them. For the CDR3, the DNA is TGCAGCGGGGCGGAGGAGACTCGGTGTGAAGCTTTCTTT. Protein sequence: CSGAEETRCEAFF.

The chain has TRBV5-1 and TRBJ2-1; no reliable D call. The CDR3 sequence is 15 residues long. The V and J ends lost 4 bases and 4 bases respectively, with 15 bases between them. CDR1 SGHRS and CDR2 YFSETQ come from the germline V gene. CDR3 DNA: TGCGCCAGCAGCACAACTCCAGACACTTACAATGAGCAGTTCTTC. This translates into CASSTTPDTYNEQFF. The full variable domain, rest sourced from reference TRBV5-1 and TRBJ2-1, is KAGVTQTPRYLIKTRGQQVTLSCSPISGHRSVSWYQQTPGQGLQFLFEYFSETQRNKGNFPGRFSGRQFSNSRSEMNVSTLELGDSALYLCASSTTPDTYNEQFFGPGTRLTVL.

This sequence joins TRBV9 and TRBJ2-1; TRBD2 matches at 12 bases. Per the germline V gene, CDR1 is SGDLS and CDR2 is YYNGEE. This CDR3 contains 16 residues. The V and J ends lost 3 bases and 4 bases, in that order; junction bases with no gene match: 5. CDR3 protein: CASSGDGTSGYNEQFF. In nucleotides, the CDR3 is TGTGCCAGCAGCGGAGACGGGACTAGCGGGTACAATGAGCAGTTCTTC.

This clone was seen a handful of times. The chain couples TRBV11-2 to TRBJ1-4; no reliable D call. In germline, CDR1 is SGHAT, CDR2 FQNNGV. Deletions cut 1 base from V and 7 bases from J, with 7 bases between. CDR3 length equals 13 residues. The CDR3 sequence is CASSLGAAEKLFF. CDR3 nucleotide sequence: TGTGCCAGCAGCTTAGGGGCAGCTGAAAAACTGTTTTTT.

The chain joins TRBV5-1 to TRBJ1-2; 8 bases map to TRBD1. The trim removed 4 bases at V and 4 bases at J, leaving 9 bases unmatched. Germline V gives CDR1 SGHRS, CDR2 YFSETQ. The CDR3 totals 15 residues. As DNA, the CDR3 is TGCGCCAGCAGCACCGCCACAGGGGGTCCCTATGGCTACACCTTC. This sequence encodes CASSTATGGPYGYTF.

This chain uses TRBV7-2 with TRBJ2-1; TRBD2 matches at 10 bases. The ends lost 4 bases at V and 10 bases at J; junction bases unmatched: 10. Germline V gene sequence: CDR1 SGHTA, CDR2 FQGNSA. The CDR3 is 15 residues long. CDR3 loop: CASSSASGGAVEQFF. CDR3 bases: TGTGCCAGCAGCTCGGCTAGCGGGGGAGCCGTCGAGCAGTTCTTC.

The chain uses TRBV11-2 and TRBJ2-2, with TRBD1 matching 7 bases. V was clipped by 5 bases and J by 4 bases; unmatched bases: 10. CDR1 is SGHAT, CDR2 FQNNGV, per germline. CDR3 length: 16 amino acids. The CDR3 nucleotides are TGTGCCAGCAGCCCAAATGGGGACAGATCCACCGGGGAGCTGTTTTTT. Translation: CASSPNGDRSTGELFF.

The chain joins TRBV18 to TRBJ2-2, with a weak D call TRBD1 (5 bases). The V end was cut by 6 bases, the J end by 0 bases, with 11 bases between. The CDR3 loop spans 15 amino acids. CDR1 and CDR2 (germline): KGHSH, LQKENI. CDR3 nucleotides: TGTGCCAGCTCTCGCAGGGAAACGAACACCGGGGAGCTGTTTTTT. Amino acids: CASSRRETNTGELFF.

J is TRBJ2-2 and V is TRBV7-3, with D uncertain. Trimming shortened V by 2 bases and J by 5 bases, and 6 bases separated the two germline ends. CDR1 and CDR2 from the germline V gene are SGHTA and FQGTGA. CDR3 length: 13 amino acids. CDR3: CASSLGPTGELFF. CDR3 in DNA: TGTGCCAGCAGCTTAGGCCCGACCGGGGAGCTGTTTTTT.

This rearrangement joins TRBV5-4 to TRBJ2-1, with D possibly TRBD2 on 6 matching bases. CDR3 length equals 20 residues. V was cut by 5 bases and J by 5 bases, with 32 bases left in between. Looked up from germline, CDR1 is SGHNT and CDR2 is YYREEE (reference sequence). CDR3 coding DNA: TGTGCCAGCAGACCCCCGTCTGGTCCGGGGGTAAGTCGGCGAGACAATGAGCAGTTCTTC. Translation gives CASRPPSGPGVSRRDNEQFF.

The chain employs TRBV6-5 and TRBJ1-6; possible D gene TRBD1, 6 bases. CDR3 length: 12 amino acids. Germline assignment: CDR1 MNHEY and CDR2 SVGAGI. V was clipped by 6 bases and J by 9 bases, with 9 bases between them. This chain's CDR3 is CASRPQGSPLHF. The CDR3, as DNA: TGTGCCAGCAGGCCACAGGGTTCACCCCTCCACTTT.

V and J are TRBV2 and TRBJ1-4; 7 bases align to TRBD1. The CDR3 extends over 14 amino acids. Trimming removed 7 bases from V and 4 bases from J; junction bases left unmatched: 6. CDR1 is SNHLY and CDR2 is FYNNEI in the germline V gene. The CDR3 loop reads CASTLDRNNEKLFF. The CDR3 region has the DNA TGTGCCAGCACCTTGGACAGGAATAATGAAAAACTGTTTTTT.

Concerning this clone itself: Other DNA sequences in the same sample also yield this CDR3. The V call is TRBV7-9, the J call TRBJ2-7; TRBD2 agrees at 11 bases. Trimming at V came to 6 bases and at J to 0 bases, leaving 1 base not matched to a gene. The germline V gene has CDR1 SEHNR and CDR2 FQNEAQ (reference sequence). There are 14 residues in the CDR3. The CDR3 loop reads CASSLAGGSYEQYF. DNA for the CDR3: TGTGCCAGCAGTCTAGCGGGGGGCTCCTACGAGCAGTACTTC.

This clone turned up a few times. The chain links TRBV4-1 to TRBJ1-5; D gene unclear. CDR3 length equals 16 residues. Trimming removed 1 base from V and 4 bases from J, with 14 bases in between. Germline V gene lookup returns CDR1 MGHRA and CDR2 YSYEKL. The CDR3 spells CASSQVSGAGNQPQHF. In DNA, the CDR3 is TGCGCCAGCAGCCAAGTATCGGGAGCCGGGAATCAGCCCCAGCATTTT.

The chain employs TRBV4-1 and TRBJ1-2; D gene uncertain. Germline lookup yields CDR1 MGHRA and CDR2 YSYEKL. The CDR3 is 11 amino acids. V lost 3 bases to trimming and J lost 8 bases, with 7 bases between them. CDR3 DNA: TGCGCCAGCAGCCAGGGCAGCGGCTACACCTTC. This sequence encodes CASSQGSGYTF.